A selection of T cell receptor beta chains follows, all from one sample in a study of immune cell composition in non-small cell lung cancer. Here immunoSEQ multiplex PCR was the method, and the copy in TCRdb shows in-frame clones only, minus some. The sample holds some 6,700 clones, roughly 70% seen once. The sample consisted of lung tumor tissue. The receptors derive from a human donor with non-small cell lung cancer. Both conserved end residues are part of each CDR3. A D gene is named only where the DNA matches it firmly. Clone size, where shown, is once, few, many, or a class for clones that have expanded.

clone_size	j_call	v_call	d_call	cdr3_aa	cdr3_nt
NA	TRBJ2-1	TRBV15	NA	CATSTVRSSYNEQFF	TGTGCCACCAGCACAGTACGGAGCTCCTACAATGAGCAGTTCTTC
NA	TRBJ2-2	TRBV5-1	NA	CASSLQRGNTGELFF	TGCGCCAGCAGCTTACAACGGGGAAACACCGGGGAGCTGTTTTTT
NA	TRBJ2-7	TRBV5-1	TRBD2	CASSLGGGEIYEQYF	TGCGCCAGCAGCTTGGGTGGGGGGGAGATCTACGAGCAGTACTTC
NA	TRBJ2-7	TRBV15	TRBD1	CATSTRTGGSNEQYF	TGTGCCACCAGCACCCGGACAGGGGGCTCGAACGAGCAGTACTTC
NA	TRBJ2-1	TRBV4-1	NA	CASSHEGIVGEQFF	TGCGCCAGCAGCCACGAGGGAATAGTGGGCGAGCAGTTCTTC
NA	TRBJ1-2	TRBV6-5	TRBD1	CASSRRQGTGSCTF	TGTGCCAGCAGCCGGAGACAGGGGACGGGCAGCTGCACCTTC
NA	TRBJ2-1	TRBV5-1	NA	CARKTSNEQFF	TGCGCCAGAAAAACTAGTAATGAGCAGTTCTTC
NA	TRBJ2-7	TRBV5-6	TRBD2	CASSRTSGTFKYF	TGTGCCAGCAGCCGGACTAGCGGGACCTTTAAGTACTTC
NA	TRBJ1-5	TRBV28	TRBD1	CASSSTGVIGNQPQHF	TGTGCCAGCAGTTCCACAGGGGTTATTGGAAATCAGCCCCAGCATTTT
large	TRBJ1-6	TRBV6-1	TRBD1	CASSDTGTGRSPLHF	TGTGCCAGCAGTGACACCGGGACAGGGCGTTCACCCCTCCACTTT
NA	TRBJ2-3	TRBV28	NA	CASSLSFYTDTQYF	TGTGCCAGCAGTTTATCTTTCTACACAGATACGCAGTATTTT
NA	TRBJ1-1	TRBV30	NA	CAWSLLLRGWNTEAFF	TGTGCCTGGAGTCTCCTCTTGAGGGGGTGGAACACTGAAGCTTTCTTT
NA	TRBJ1-2	TRBV11-2	NA	CASSLDGGATNYGYTF	TGTGCCAGCAGCTTAGATGGGGGGGCAACAAACTATGGCTACACCTTC
NA	TRBJ2-1	TRBV5-1	TRBD2	CASSPKLAGSYNEQFF	TGCGCCAGCAGCCCAAAACTAGCGGGAAGCTACAATGAGCAGTTCTTC
NA	TRBJ2-3	TRBV18	NA	CASSPQGSTDTQYF	TGTGCCAGCTCACCACAGGGGTCCACAGATACGCAGTATTTT